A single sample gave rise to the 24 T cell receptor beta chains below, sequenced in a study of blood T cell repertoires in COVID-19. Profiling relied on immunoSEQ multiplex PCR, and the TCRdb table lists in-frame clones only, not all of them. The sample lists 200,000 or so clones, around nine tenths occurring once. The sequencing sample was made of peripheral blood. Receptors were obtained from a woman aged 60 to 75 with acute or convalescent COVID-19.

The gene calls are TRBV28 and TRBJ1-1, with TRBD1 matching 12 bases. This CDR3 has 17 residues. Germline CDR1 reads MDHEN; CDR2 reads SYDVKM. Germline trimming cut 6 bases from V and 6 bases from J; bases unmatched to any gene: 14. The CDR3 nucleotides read TGTGCCAGCAGCCAACCACCCGGGACAGGGGGCAGCGCTGAAGCTTTCTTT. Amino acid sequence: CASSQPPGTGGSAEAFF. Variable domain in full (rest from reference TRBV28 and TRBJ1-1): DVKVTQSSRYLVKRTGEKVFLECVQDMDHENMFWYRQDPGLGLRLIYFSYDVKMKEKGDIPEGYSVSREKKERFSLILESASTNQTSMYLCASSQPPGTGGSAEAFFGQGTRLTVV.

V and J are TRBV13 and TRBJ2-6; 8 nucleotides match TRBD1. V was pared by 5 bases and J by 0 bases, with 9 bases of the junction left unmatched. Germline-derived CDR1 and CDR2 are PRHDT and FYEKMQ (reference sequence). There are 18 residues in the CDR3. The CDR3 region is CASSHRDRWNSGANVLTF. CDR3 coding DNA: TGTGCCAGCAGCCACCGGGACAGGTGGAACTCTGGGGCCAACGTCCTGACTTTC.

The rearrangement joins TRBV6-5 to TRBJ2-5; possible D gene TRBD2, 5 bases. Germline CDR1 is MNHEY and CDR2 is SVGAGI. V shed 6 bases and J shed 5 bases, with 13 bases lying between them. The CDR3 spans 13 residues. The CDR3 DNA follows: TGTGCCAGCAGCCCCCCGACGGGGGAGACCCAGTACTTC. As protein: CASSPPTGETQYF.

CDR3 sequence: CASSPLLTDRAEETQYF. As DNA, the CDR3 is TGTGCCAGCAGTCCCCTTTTAACCGACAGGGCCGAAGAGACCCAGTACTTC. This rearrangement joins TRBV6-2 or TRBV6-3 to TRBJ2-5; TRBD1 matches at 7 bases. J was trimmed by 3 bases and V by 5 bases; bases with no gene match: 15. CDR1 and CDR2 from the germline V gene are MNHEY and SVGEGT. The CDR3 has 17 residues.

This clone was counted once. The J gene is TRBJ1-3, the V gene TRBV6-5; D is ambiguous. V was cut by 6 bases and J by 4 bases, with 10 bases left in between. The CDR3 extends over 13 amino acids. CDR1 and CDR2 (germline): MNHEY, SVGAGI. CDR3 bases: TGTGCCAGCAGAACTTGGCGGGGAAACACCATATATTTT. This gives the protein CASRTWRGNTIYF.

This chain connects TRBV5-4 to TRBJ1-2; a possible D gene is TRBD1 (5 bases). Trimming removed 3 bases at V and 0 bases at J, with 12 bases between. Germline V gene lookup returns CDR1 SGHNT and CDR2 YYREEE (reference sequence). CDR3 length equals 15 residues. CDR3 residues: CASSSTTAPNYGYTF. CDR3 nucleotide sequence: TGTGCCAGCAGCTCCACGACAGCCCCTAACTATGGCTACACCTTC.

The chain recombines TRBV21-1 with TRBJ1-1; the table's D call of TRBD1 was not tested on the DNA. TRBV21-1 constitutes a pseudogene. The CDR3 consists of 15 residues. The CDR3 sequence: CASSKAVGQNTEAFF. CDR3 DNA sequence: TGTGCCAGCAGCAAAGCGGTCGGACAGAACACTGAAGCTTTCTTT.

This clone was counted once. The DNA of the CDR3 is TGCAGCGTTCGTGACAGCCTAAGCTATGGCTACACCTTC. Protein product: CSVRDSLSYGYTF. The chain links TRBV29-1 to TRBJ1-2; the D gene is possibly TRBD1 (5 bases). V was pared by 5 bases and J by 4 bases, with 14 bases between. This CDR3 contains 13 residues. Germline CDR1 and CDR2: SQVTM and ANQGSEA.

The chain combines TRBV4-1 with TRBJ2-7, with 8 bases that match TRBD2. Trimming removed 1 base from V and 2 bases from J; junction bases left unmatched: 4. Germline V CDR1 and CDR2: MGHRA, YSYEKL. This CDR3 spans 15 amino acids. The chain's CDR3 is CASSQGGGYPYEQYF. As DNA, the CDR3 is TGCGCCAGCAGCCAAGGCGGGGGGTACCCCTACGAGCAGTACTTC.

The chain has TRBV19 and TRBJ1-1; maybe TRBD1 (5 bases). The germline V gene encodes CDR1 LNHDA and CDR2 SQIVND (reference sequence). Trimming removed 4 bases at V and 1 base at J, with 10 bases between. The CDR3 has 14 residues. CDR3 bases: TGTGCCAGTAGTAACCAGGGCCAGAACACTGAAGCTTTCTTT. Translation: CASSNQGQNTEAFF.

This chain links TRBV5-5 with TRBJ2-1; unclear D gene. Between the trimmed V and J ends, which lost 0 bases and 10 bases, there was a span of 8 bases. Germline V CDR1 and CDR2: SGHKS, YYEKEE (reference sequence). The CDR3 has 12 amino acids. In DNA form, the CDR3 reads TGTGCCAGCAGCTTGGCCAGGAACGAGCAGTTCTTC. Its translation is CASSLARNEQFF.

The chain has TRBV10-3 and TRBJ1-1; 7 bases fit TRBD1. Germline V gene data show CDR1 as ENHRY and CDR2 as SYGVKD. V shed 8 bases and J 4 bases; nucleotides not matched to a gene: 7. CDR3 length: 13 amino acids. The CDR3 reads CAISTGTVTEAFF. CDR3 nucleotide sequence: TGTGCCATCTCAACCGGGACAGTCACTGAAGCTTTCTTT.

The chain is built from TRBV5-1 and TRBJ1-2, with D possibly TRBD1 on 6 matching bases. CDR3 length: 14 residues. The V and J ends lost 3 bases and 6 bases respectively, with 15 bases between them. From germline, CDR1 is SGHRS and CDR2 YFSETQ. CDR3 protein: CASSSWDKAHGYTF. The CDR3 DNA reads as TGCGCCAGCAGCTCCTGGGACAAGGCCCATGGCTACACCTTC.

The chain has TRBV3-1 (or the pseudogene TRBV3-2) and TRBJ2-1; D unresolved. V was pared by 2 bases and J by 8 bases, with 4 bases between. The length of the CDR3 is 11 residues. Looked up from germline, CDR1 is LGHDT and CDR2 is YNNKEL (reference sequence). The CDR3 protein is CASSQLHEQFF. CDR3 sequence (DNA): TGTGCCAGCAGCCAACTTCATGAGCAGTTCTTC.

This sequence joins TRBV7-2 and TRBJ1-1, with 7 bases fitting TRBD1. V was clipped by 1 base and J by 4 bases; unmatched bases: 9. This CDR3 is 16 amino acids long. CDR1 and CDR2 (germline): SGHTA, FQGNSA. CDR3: CASSLGWVRQGTEAFF. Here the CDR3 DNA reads TGTGCCAGCAGCTTAGGTTGGGTACGACAGGGCACTGAAGCTTTCTTT.

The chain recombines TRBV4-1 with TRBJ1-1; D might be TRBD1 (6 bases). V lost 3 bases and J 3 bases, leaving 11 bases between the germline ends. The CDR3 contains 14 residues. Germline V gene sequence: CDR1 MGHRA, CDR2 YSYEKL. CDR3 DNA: TGCGCCAGCAGCCAGATCAGGGGTGACACTGAAGCTTTCTTT. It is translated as CASSQIRGDTEAFF.

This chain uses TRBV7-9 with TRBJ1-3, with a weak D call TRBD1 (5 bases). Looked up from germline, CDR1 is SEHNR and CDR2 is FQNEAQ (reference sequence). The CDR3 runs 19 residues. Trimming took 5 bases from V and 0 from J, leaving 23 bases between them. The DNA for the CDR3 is TGTGCCAGCAGCCCACCGGTTGGGGCCGTCCCGAACTCTGGAAACACCATATATTTT. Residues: CASSPPVGAVPNSGNTIYF.

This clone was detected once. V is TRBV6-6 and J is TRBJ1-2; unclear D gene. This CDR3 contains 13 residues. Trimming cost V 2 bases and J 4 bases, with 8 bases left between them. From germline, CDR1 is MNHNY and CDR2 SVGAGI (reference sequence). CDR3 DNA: TGTGCCAGCAGTTACGACACCTCCTATGGCTACACCTTC. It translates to CASSYDTSYGYTF.

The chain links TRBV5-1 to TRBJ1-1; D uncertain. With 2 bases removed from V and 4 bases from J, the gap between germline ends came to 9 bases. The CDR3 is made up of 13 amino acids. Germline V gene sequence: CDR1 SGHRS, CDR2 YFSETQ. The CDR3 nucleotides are TGCGCCAGCAGCTTCCCGGGTAGCACTGAAGCTTTCTTT. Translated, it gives CASSFPGSTEAFF.

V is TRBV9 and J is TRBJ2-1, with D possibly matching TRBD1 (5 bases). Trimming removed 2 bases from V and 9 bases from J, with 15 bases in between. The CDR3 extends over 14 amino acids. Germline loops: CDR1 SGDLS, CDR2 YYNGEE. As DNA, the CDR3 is TGTGCCAGCAGCGTCAGCAGGGCCTCTAGTGAGCAGTTCTTC. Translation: CASSVSRASSEQFF.

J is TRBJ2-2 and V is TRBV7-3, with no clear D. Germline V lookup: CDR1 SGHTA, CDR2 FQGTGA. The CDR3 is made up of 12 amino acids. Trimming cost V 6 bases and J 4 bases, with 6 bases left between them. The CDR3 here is CASSRGTGELFF. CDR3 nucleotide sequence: TGTGCCAGCAGTCGCGGCACCGGGGAGCTGTTTTTT.

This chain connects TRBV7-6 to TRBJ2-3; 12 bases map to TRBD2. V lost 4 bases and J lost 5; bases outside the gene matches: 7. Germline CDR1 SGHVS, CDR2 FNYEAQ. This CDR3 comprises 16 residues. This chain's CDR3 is CASSYGLAGWKDTQYF. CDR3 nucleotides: TGTGCCAGCAGCTATGGACTAGCGGGATGGAAAGATACGCAGTATTTT.

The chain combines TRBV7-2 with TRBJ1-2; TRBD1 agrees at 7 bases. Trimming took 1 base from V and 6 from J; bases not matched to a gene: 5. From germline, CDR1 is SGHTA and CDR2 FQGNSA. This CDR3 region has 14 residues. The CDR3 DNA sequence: TGTGCCAGCAGCTTAGGACAGGGTAGGGATGGCTACACCTTC. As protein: CASSLGQGRDGYTF.

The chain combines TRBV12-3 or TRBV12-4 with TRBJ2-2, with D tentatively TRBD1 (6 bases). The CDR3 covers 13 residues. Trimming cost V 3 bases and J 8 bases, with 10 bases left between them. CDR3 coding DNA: TGTGCCAGCAGTTTCCAGGGGCAAGGGGAGCTGTTTTTT. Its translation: CASSFQGQGELFF.